This T cell receptor beta chain derives from a study of blood T cell repertoires in COVID-19. The study assigned cohorts using participant-reported clinical history. The CDR3 runs 13 residues. Germline V gene lookup returns CDR1 LNHDA and CDR2 SQIVND (reference sequence). V lost 8 bases and J lost 3, with 14 bases in between. Produced via immunoSEQ multiplex PCR; TCRdb's table is partial and in-frame only. This table has roughly 69,000 clones, 70% to 90% appearing once. The clonotype was recovered from a woman between 35 and 50 years old with acute COVID-19. Sequencing was carried out using PBMCs or T cells enriched from blood (not recorded which). The genes are TRBV19 and TRBJ2-7; a weak D match, TRBD1 (6 bases). Here the CDR3 DNA reads TGTGCCAGTGCCCGGGACACCTTCTACGAGCAGTACTTC. Encoded protein: CASARDTFYEQYF.